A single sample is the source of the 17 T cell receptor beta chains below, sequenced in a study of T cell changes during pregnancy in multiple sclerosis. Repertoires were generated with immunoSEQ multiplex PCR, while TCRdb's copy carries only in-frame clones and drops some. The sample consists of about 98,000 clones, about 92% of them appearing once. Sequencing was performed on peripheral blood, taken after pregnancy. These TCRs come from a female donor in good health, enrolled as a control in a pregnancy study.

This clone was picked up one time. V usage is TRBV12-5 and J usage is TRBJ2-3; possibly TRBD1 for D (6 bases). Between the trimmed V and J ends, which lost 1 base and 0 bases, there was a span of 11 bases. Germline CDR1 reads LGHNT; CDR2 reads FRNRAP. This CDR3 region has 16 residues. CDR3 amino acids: CASGLGIGGSTDTQYF. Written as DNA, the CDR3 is TGTGCTAGTGGTTTGGGAATAGGGGGAAGCACAGATACGCAGTATTTT.

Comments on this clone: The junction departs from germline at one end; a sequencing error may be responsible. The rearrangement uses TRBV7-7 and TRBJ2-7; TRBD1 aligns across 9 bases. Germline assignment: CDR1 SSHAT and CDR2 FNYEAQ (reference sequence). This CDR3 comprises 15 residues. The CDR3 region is CASSPDRGFSNEQYF. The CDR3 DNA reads TGTGCTAGCAGCCCGGACAGGGGTTTTTCGAACGAGCAGTACTTC.

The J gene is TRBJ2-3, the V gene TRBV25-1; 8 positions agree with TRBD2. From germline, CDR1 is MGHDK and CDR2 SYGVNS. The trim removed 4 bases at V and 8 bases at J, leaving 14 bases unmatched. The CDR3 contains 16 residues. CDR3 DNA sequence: TGTGCCAGCAGTGGGGGACTAGTTTTAACCCGCCCTACGCAGTATTTT. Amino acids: CASSGGLVLTRPTQYF. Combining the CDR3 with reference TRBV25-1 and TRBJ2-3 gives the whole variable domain EADIYQTPRYLVIGTGKKITLECSQTMGHDKMYWYQQDPGMELHLIHYSYGVNSTEKGDLSSESTVSRIRTEHFPLTLESARPSHTSQYLCASSGGLVLTRPTQYFGPGTRLTVL.

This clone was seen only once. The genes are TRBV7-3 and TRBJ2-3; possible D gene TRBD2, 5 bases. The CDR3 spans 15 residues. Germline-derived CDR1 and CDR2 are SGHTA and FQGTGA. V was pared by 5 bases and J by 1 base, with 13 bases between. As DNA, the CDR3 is TGTGCCAGCAGCGACGGGGTAAGAGGCACAGATACGCAGTATTTT. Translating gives CASSDGVRGTDTQYF.

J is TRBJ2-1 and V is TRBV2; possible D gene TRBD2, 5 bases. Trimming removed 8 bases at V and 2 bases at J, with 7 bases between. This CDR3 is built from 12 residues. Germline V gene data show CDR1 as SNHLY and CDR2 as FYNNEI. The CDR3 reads CASWGAYNEQFF. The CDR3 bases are TGTGCCAGCTGGGGAGCCTACAATGAGCAGTTCTTC.

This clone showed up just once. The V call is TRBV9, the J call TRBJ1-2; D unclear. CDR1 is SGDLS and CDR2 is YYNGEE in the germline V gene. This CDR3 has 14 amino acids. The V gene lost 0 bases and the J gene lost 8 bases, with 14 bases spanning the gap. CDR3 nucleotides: TGTGCCAGCAGCGTAGCACCCCTGGGCACAGGCTACACCTTC. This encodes CASSVAPLGTGYTF. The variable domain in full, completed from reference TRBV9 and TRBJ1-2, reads DSGVTQTPKHLITATGQRVTLRCSPRSGDLSVYWYQQSLDQGLQFLIQYYNGEERAKGNILERFSAQQFPDLHSELNLSSLELGDSALYFCASSVAPLGTGYTFGSGTRLTVV.

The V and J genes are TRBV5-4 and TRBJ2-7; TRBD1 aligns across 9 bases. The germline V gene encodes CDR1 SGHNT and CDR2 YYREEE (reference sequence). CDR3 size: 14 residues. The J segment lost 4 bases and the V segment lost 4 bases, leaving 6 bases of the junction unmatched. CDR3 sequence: CASSPSGQGYEQYF. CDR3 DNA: TGTGCCAGCAGCCCTTCGGGACAGGGTTACGAGCAGTACTTC.

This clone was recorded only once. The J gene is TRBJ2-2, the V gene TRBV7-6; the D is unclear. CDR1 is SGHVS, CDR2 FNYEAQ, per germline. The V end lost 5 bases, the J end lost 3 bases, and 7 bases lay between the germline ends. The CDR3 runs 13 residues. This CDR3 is CASSHGDTGELFF. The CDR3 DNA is TGTGCCAGCAGCCATGGAGACACCGGGGAGCTGTTTTTT. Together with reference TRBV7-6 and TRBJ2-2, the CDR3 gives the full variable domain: GAGVSQSPRYKVTKRGQDVALRCDPISGHVSLYWYRQALGQGPEFLTYFNYEAQQDKSGLPNDRFSAERPEGSISTLTIQRTEQRDSAMYRCASSHGDTGELFFGEGSRLTVL.

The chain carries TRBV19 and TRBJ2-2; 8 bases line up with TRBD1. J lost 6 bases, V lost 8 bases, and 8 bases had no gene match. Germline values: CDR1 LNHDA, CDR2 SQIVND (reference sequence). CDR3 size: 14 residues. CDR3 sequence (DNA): TGTGCCAGTTCCGGACAGGGATTATCCGGGGAGCTGTTTTTT. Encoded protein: CASSGQGLSGELFF.

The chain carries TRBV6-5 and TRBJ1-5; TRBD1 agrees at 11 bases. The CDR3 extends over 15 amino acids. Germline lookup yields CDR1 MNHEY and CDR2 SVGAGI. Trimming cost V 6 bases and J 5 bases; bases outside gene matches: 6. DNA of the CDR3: TGTGCCAGCAGCTCCGGGACAGGGGGGTATCAGCCCCAGCATTTT. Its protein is CASSSGTGGYQPQHF.

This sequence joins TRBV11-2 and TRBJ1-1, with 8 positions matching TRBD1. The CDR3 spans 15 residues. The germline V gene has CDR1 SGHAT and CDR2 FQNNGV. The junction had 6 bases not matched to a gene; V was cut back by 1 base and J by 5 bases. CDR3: CASSLGRGRKTEAFF. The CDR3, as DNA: TGTGCCAGCAGCTTAGGCAGGGGGCGGAAGACTGAAGCTTTCTTT.

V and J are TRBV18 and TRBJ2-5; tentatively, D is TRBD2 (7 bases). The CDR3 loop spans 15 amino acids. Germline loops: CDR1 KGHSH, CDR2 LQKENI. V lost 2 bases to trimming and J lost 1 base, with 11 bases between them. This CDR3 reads CASSPYRGAQETQYF. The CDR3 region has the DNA TGTGCCAGCTCACCATACCGGGGGGCCCAAGAGACCCAGTACTTC.

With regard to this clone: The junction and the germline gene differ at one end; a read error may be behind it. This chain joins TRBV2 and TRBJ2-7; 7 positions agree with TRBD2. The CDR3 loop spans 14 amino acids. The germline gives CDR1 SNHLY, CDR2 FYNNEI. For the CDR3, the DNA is TGTGCCAGCAGGGTCGGACTAGGGCGGGGCGAGCAGCACTTC. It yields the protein CASRVGLGRGEQHF.

CDR3 protein: CASSPALVTGGNQPQHF. CDR3 bases: TGTGCCAGCAGTCCCGCTCTTGTTACAGGGGGAAATCAGCCCCAGCATTTT. The chain joins TRBV28 to TRBJ1-5, with 8 bases lining up with TRBD1. This CDR3 region has 17 residues. The ends lost 5 bases at V and 4 bases at J; junction bases unmatched: 13. Germline lookup yields CDR1 MDHEN and CDR2 SYDVKM.

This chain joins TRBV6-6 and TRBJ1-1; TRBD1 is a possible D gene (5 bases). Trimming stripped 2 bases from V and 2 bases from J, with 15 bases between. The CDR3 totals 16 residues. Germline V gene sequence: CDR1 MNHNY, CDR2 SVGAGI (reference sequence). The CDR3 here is CASSYSPRQTNTEAFF. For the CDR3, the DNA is TGTGCCAGCAGTTACAGCCCTCGACAGACAAACACTGAAGCTTTCTTT.

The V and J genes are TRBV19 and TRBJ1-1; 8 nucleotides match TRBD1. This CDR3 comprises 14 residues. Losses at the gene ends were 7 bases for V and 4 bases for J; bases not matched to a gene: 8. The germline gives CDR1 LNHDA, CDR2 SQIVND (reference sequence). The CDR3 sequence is CASTRTGWGTEAFF. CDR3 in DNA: TGTGCCAGTACCCGGACAGGGTGGGGCACTGAAGCTTTCTTT.

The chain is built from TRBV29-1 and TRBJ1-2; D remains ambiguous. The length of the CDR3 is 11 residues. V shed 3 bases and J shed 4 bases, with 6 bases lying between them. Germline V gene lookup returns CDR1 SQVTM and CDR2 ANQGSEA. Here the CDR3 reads CSVEASYGYTF. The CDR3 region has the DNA TGCAGCGTTGAGGCCAGCTATGGCTACACCTTC.